Following are 25 T cell receptor beta chains from one sample sequenced in a study of cytomegalovirus exposure and HLA in healthy donors. The PCR was carried out with 60 Vbeta primers and 13 Jbeta primers. The data were produced by immunoSEQ multiplex PCR, yet TCRdb's version contains in-frame clones alone and is incomplete. The table has 210,000 or so clones, more than 65% seen once. Material for sequencing was PBMCs. The receptors derive from a young man in good health and CMV-seronegative.

V gene TRBV30 combines with J gene TRBJ2-1; possibly TRBD2 for D (5 bases). The germline gives CDR1 GTSNPN, CDR2 SVGIG (reference sequence). This CDR3 spans 12 amino acids. Trimming stripped 3 bases from V and 7 bases from J, with 10 bases between. CDR3 sequence reads: CAWSTSGNEQFF. In DNA form, the CDR3 reads TGTGCCTGGAGCACCAGCGGAAATGAGCAGTTCTTC.

The chain uses TRBV9 and TRBJ1-4; D is possibly TRBD1 (5 bases). The CDR3 extends over 13 amino acids. V was clipped by 0 bases and J by 9 bases, with 9 bases between them. Germline loops: CDR1 SGDLS, CDR2 YYNGEE. CDR3 protein: CASSVGEDKKLFF. The CDR3 DNA follows: TGTGCCAGCAGCGTAGGGGAGGACAAAAAACTGTTTTTT.

V usage is TRBV6-1 and J usage is TRBJ1-5, with D unclear. This CDR3 contains 12 residues. Per the germline V gene, CDR1 is MNHNS and CDR2 is SASEGT. Trimming shortened V by 2 bases and J by 9 bases, and 8 bases separated the two germline ends. The DNA of the CDR3 is TGTGCCAGCAGTGAAACCGGGAGGCCCCAGCATTTT. Protein sequence: CASSETGRPQHF.

The gene calls are TRBV11-2 and TRBJ2-7, with a tentative D call TRBD2 (5 bases). The germline gives CDR1 SGHAT, CDR2 FQNNGV. The length of the CDR3 is 15 residues. Deletions cut 0 bases from V and 3 bases from J, with 12 bases between. CDR3 nucleotide sequence: TGTGCCAGCAGCTTAGATTGGGCGGGTATCTACGAGCAGTACTTC. Protein sequence: CASSLDWAGIYEQYF.

This CDR3 is CASSLSLARIGEQFF. The CDR3 DNA is TGTGCCAGCAGTTTGAGTCTAGCTAGGATAGGTGAGCAGTTCTTC. The chain links TRBV27 to TRBJ2-1; a possible D gene is TRBD2 (5 bases). V was cut by 3 bases and J by 9 bases, with 18 bases left in between. CDR1 is MNHEY, CDR2 SMNVEV, per germline (reference sequence). The CDR3 has 15 residues.

This clone has only a few counts. J is TRBJ1-1 and V is TRBV30; no clear D. The CDR3 is 12 residues long. V lost 4 bases and J lost 10, with 16 bases in between. Germline lookup yields CDR1 GTSNPN and CDR2 SVGIG (reference sequence). In nucleotides, the CDR3 is TGTGCCTGGAAGCCCCGACATGGAGGAGCTTTCTTT. Protein sequence: CAWKPRHGGAFF.

This chain uses TRBV18 with TRBJ2-3; tentatively, D is TRBD1 (5 bases). V lost 3 bases to trimming and J lost 5 bases, with 12 bases between them. The CDR3 is 14 residues long. CDR1 KGHSH and CDR2 LQKENI come from the germline V gene. CDR3 bases: TGTGCCAGCTCACCGGCAGGGTTTATAGATACGCAGTATTTT. It is translated as CASSPAGFIDTQYF.

This clone was counted only a few times. This chain joins TRBV5-5 and TRBJ1-5; 9 bases are shared with TRBD1. Germline values: CDR1 SGHKS, CDR2 YYEKEE (reference sequence). The junction had 5 bases not matched to a gene; V was cut back by 4 bases and J by 0 bases. The CDR3 extends over 16 amino acids. CDR3 sequence: CASSRWTGDSNQPQHF. CDR3 DNA sequence: TGTGCCAGCAGCCGCTGGACAGGGGATAGCAATCAGCCCCAGCATTTT.

The genes are TRBV6-5 and TRBJ2-1; the match to TRBD2 covers 9 bases. Trimming took 1 base from V and 7 from J; bases not matched to a gene: 5. Per germline, CDR1 MNHEY and CDR2 SVGAGI. The CDR3 spans 15 residues. CDR3 residues: CASSYLASGKNEQFF. DNA for the CDR3: TGTGCCAGCAGTTACTTGGCTAGCGGGAAGAATGAGCAGTTCTTC.

This sequence joins TRBV6-1 and TRBJ2-1; 14 bases are a match to TRBD2. This CDR3 is 18 amino acids long. From germline, CDR1 is MNHNS and CDR2 SASEGT. V trimming: 2 bases; J trimming: 7 bases; junction bases outside the gene matches: 10. The CDR3 coding sequence is TGTGCCAGCAGTGAACTTCTGGGGACTAGCGGGAGAAGGAATGAGCAGTTCTTC. Translating it yields CASSELLGTSGRRNEQFF.

The chain links TRBV7-9 to TRBJ2-7; the D is unclear. CDR1 is SEHNR, CDR2 FQNEAQ, per germline (reference sequence). The CDR3 spans 13 residues. With 1 base removed from V and 7 bases from J, the gap between germline ends came to 11 bases. The CDR3 reads CASSLDPSLEQYF. CDR3 nucleotides: TGTGCCAGCAGCTTAGATCCCTCACTAGAGCAGTACTTC.

The rearrangement joins TRBV11-1 to TRBJ2-1, with 7 bases aligning to TRBD2. CDR1 and CDR2 from the germline V gene are SGHAT and FQDESV (reference sequence). This CDR3 contains 16 residues. V shed 4 bases, J shed 2 bases, and the junction held 8 bases outside the gene matches. DNA of the CDR3: TGTGCCAGCAGCTCAGCTCTAGCGGCCCCCTACAATGAGCAGTTCTTC. It specifies CASSSALAAPYNEQFF.

As concerns this clone: At one of its ends the junction is not consistent with the germline gene, which may arise from a read error. The chain uses TRBV7-9 and TRBJ2-6; 9 nucleotides match TRBD1. The length of the CDR3 is 18 residues. The germline gives CDR1 SEHNR, CDR2 FQNEAQ (reference sequence). In DNA form, the CDR3 reads TGTTCCAGCAGCCTAGGGACAGGGACACGGCTAGGGGCCAACGTCCTGACTTTC. It is translated as CSSSLGTGTRLGANVLTF.

This clone was seen just once. This chain joins TRBV7-9 and TRBJ1-2, with D perhaps matching TRBD1 (5 bases). Trimming cost V 4 bases and J 5 bases, with 14 bases left between them. This CDR3 is 14 amino acids long. Germline V gene sequence: CDR1 SEHNR, CDR2 FQNEAQ (reference sequence). As DNA, the CDR3 is TGTGCCAGCAGCTCAACCGGGACTGGATATGGCTACACCTTC. It specifies CASSSTGTGYGYTF.

V and J are TRBV27 and TRBJ2-1; D is perhaps TRBD2 (5 bases). Germline values: CDR1 MNHEY, CDR2 SMNVEV (reference sequence). Deletions cut 4 bases from V and 5 bases from J, with 15 bases between. The CDR3 totals 15 residues. The CDR3 here is CASSSRGGPNNEQFF. Written as DNA, the CDR3 is TGTGCCAGCAGTTCCCGTGGCGGGCCGAACAATGAGCAGTTCTTC.

This chain uses TRBV2 with TRBJ2-5; D unresolved. This CDR3 has 12 amino acids. CDR1 and CDR2 (germline): SNHLY, FYNNEI. V lost 6 bases and J lost 5, with 10 bases in between. CDR3 in DNA: TGTGCCAGCAGGATTTTGCGGGAGACCCAGTACTTC. Translated: CASRILRETQYF.

CDR3 region: CASSEPTSGRIADEQYF. CDR3 coding DNA: TGTGCCAGCAGTGAACCCACTAGCGGGAGGATTGCCGACGAGCAGTACTTC. This rearrangement joins TRBV2 to TRBJ2-5, with 12 nucleotides matching TRBD2. The J call is doubtful: the DNA matches TRBJ2-7 better. There are 17 residues in the CDR3. Germline V CDR1 and CDR2: SNHLY, FYNNEI.

The V gene is TRBV10-1, the J gene TRBJ2-2; possible D gene TRBD1, 6 bases. This CDR3 has 15 amino acids. In germline, CDR1 is WNHNN, CDR2 SYGVQD (reference sequence). V lost 6 bases and J lost 2, with 13 bases in between. In nucleotides, the CDR3 is TGCGCCAGCAGGGACGGGACACTTAACACCGGGGAGCTGTTTTTT. This sequence encodes CASRDGTLNTGELFF.

This chain uses TRBV5-4 with TRBJ1-2, with D perhaps TRBD1 (6 bases). Trimming shortened V by 4 bases and J by 6 bases, and 16 bases separated the two germline ends. This CDR3 comprises 14 residues. Germline-derived CDR1 and CDR2 are SGHNT and YYREEE (reference sequence). Written as DNA, the CDR3 is TGTGCCAGCAGCGCCGGACAGCGCGCACATGGCTACACCTTC. Amino acid sequence: CASSAGQRAHGYTF.

The chain links TRBV14 to TRBJ2-7; TRBD1 agrees at 9 bases. V lost 5 bases, J lost 2 bases, and 7 bases stayed unmatched. Germline V gene sequence: CDR1 SGHDN, CDR2 FVKESK. The CDR3 runs to 15 residues. CDR3 DNA sequence: TGTGCCAGCAGCGCGTACAGGGGGCGAACCTACGAGCAGTACTTC. This codes for CASSAYRGRTYEQYF.

The chain is built from TRBV6-4 and TRBJ2-3; D remains ambiguous. Trimming stripped 2 bases from V and 6 bases from J, with 12 bases between. Germline values: CDR1 MRHNA, CDR2 SNTAGT. The CDR3 is 14 residues long. The CDR3 DNA sequence: TGTGCCAGCAGTGACGAGAACCTCCCGGATACGCAGTATTTT. Its protein product is CASSDENLPDTQYF.

The rearrangement uses TRBV4-1 and TRBJ1-1, with a possible D match to TRBD1 (5 bases). The CDR3 consists of 16 residues. The V end lost 2 bases, the J end lost 4 bases, and 17 bases lay between the germline ends. Germline-derived CDR1 and CDR2 are MGHRA and YSYEKL. CDR3 sequence reads: CASSQLGGAIVTEAFF. The CDR3 DNA follows: TGCGCCAGCAGCCAACTTGGAGGGGCTATTGTCACTGAAGCTTTCTTT.

The chain is built from TRBV11-2 and TRBJ2-7, with D possibly being TRBD2 (5 bases). This CDR3 has 15 amino acids. V gave up 1 base and J gave up 0 bases, with 10 bases separating them. CDR1 SGHAT and CDR2 FQNNGV come from the germline V gene. CDR3 in DNA: TGTGCCAGCAGCTTAGCTACTGGGAGCTCCTACGAGCAGTACTTC. Protein sequence: CASSLATGSSYEQYF. Full variable domain (rest looked up from reference TRBV11-2 and TRBJ2-7): EAGVAQSPRYKIIEKRQSVAFWCNPISGHATLYWYQQILGQGPKLLIQFQNNGVVDDSQLPKDRFSAERLKGVDSTLKIQPAKLEDSAVYLCASSLATGSSYEQYFGPGTRLTVT.

V is TRBV29-1 and J is TRBJ2-3, with 10 bases fitting TRBD2. CDR1 and CDR2 from the germline V gene are SQVTM and ANQGSEA. The CDR3 runs to 15 residues. V lost 1 base to trimming and J lost 3 bases; unmatched junction nucleotides: 4. The CDR3 protein is CSVEGTSGTTDTQYF. The DNA of the CDR3 is TGCAGCGTTGAAGGGACTAGCGGAACAACAGATACGCAGTATTTT.

This clone has more than one count but fewer than ten. The CDR3 loop reads CASSVADSSSSGYTF. CDR3 nucleotides: TGTGCCAGCAGCGTCGCGGACAGCTCCTCATCGGGCTACACCTTC. V gene TRBV6-5 combines with J gene TRBJ1-2; D might be TRBD1 (6 bases). The CDR3 is 15 amino acids. Germline loops: CDR1 MNHEY, CDR2 SVGAGI. The V and J ends lost 6 bases and 8 bases respectively, with 22 bases between them.